This T cell receptor (beta chain) originates from a study of blood T cell repertoires in COVID-19. Across the study: Sites across the United States, Italy and Spain contributed samples from acute and convalescent COVID-19. PBMCs, B-cell-depleted T cells, or T cells were the source of the cDNA or gDNA that made up the material.

This CDR3 contains 15 residues. Per germline, CDR1 SSHAT and CDR2 FNYEAQ (reference sequence). Remarks on this clone: Mismatch with germline at one junction end may stem from a read error.

As processed by the authors: Estimated nucleated cell counts came from reference gene primer amplification. The data were produced by immunoSEQ multiplex PCR, yet TCRdb's version contains in-frame clones alone and is incomplete. V and J calls and clone size follow that table, whereas D and trimming were derived from the DNA. This table has 45,000 to 70,000 clones, around 82% appearing once. V is TRBV7-7 and J is TRBJ2-1; TRBD2 matches at 7 bases. Material for sequencing was peripheral blood. The sequence derives from a man aged 60-69 years with acute or convalescent COVID-19. The CDR3 sequence: CASSPQVGGINEQFF. The CDR3 nucleotides read TGTGCTAGCAGCCCCCAGGTGGGGGGGATCAATGAGCAGTTCTTC.